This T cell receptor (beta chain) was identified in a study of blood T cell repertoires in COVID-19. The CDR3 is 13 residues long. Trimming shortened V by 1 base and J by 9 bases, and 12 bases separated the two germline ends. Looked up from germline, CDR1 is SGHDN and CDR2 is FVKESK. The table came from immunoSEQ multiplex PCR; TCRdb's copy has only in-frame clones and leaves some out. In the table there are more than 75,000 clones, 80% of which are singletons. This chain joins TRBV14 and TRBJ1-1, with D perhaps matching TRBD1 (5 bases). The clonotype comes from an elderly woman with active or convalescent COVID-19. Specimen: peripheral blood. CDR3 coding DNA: TGTGCCAGCAGCCAAGGGACGGGGGTGAAAGCTTTCTTT. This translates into CASSQGTGVKAFF.